This T cell receptor (beta chain) was sequenced for a study of shared clonotypes between healthy human individuals (dated by TCRdb to 2020 to 2022). Background for the entire study: Three men and a couple of women, aged 18 to 49 years, made up the cohort. For each donor, three plates each were used for CD4 naive and CD4 memory, two plates were used for CD8 naive, and one plate was used for CD8 memory. The study deeply sequenced blood TCR repertoires of about 5 healthy adults to estimate repertoire size and the extent of clonotype sharing between individuals. To increase sequencing depth and limit assay-specific biases, different laboratories used diverse techniques to prepare libraries and sequence TCR repertoires. Leukapheresis yielded between about 0.85 and 9.5 billion PBMCs per donor. Study-wide findings and limitations: Because the study included a small number of donors, the genetic and exposure-history diversity represented was limited. Sharing across several donors was observed for about 5% of naive CD4, over 3% of naive CD8, 2% to 2.5% of memory CD4, and around 0.4% of memory CD8 clonotypes. Larger estimated clonotype richness was generally found for naive subsets than for memory subsets. Clonotypes shared by all four sorted-subset donors showed higher generation probabilities than non-shared clonotypes. Pairwise subsampling indicated that sequencing depth was expected to affect the degree of clonotype sharing among donors. Incomplete sequencing was indicated by rarefaction of sorted-subset datasets, despite the large sequencing depth. Sampling was restricted to blood, and TCR repertoires in tissues likely differ from the TCR repertoires found in blood.

CD8 naive samples were CD45RO-negative cells positively selected for CCR7, giving a CD45RA+CCR7+ population that excluded TemRA cells. The donors were healthy, HIV-negative adults with no recently reported acute infections or vaccinations. Every donor was a Caucasian adult residing in Nashville, Tennessee, USA. Blood was obtained by leukapheresis, after which PBMCs were separated by Ficoll-Histopaque density gradient centrifugation and cryopreserved in liquid nitrogen vapor phase. Analytical flow cytometry was used to check the purity and quantity of every magnetically sorted T cell population. Genomic DNA was isolated from every sorted fraction and measured by UV absorbance on a Nanodrop 2000c. TCR CDR3 regions were amplified from genomic DNA by multiplex PCR using the deep immunoSEQ assay. Extracted genomic DNA from each cell subset was spread evenly across all wells of several immunoSEQ 96-well plates, with each plate serving as a replicate. For sorted subsets, around 200 ng genomic DNA, equal to 25,000 to 35,000 T cell genomes, was loaded into each replicate PCR. Purified libraries were measured with a Qubit 3.0 fluorometer, size-checked on a Bioanalyzer 2100, and measured again with the KAPA Library Quantification kit. Each immunoSEQ 96-well plate was sequenced on its own single-read 150-cycle Illumina NextSeq 550 flow cell. The authors' pipeline ran thus. Because the immunoSEQ output included only junctional sequences and no quality scores, the filtering could not be the same as the filtering used for full-length reads. To assign V/J genes and CDR3, sequences were annotated against IMGT germline references using PyIR, a Python wrapper for IgBLAST v1.9. Reads with weak V/J assignments (E-value above 1e-6), missing CDR3, stop codons, out-of-frame junctions, or ambiguous translated residues were removed. V3J clonotypes were defined as sequences sharing an identical inferred V gene, J gene, and CDR3 amino acid sequence. Percentage overlap between repertoires was calculated by dividing the number of shared unique clonotypes by the size of the smaller repertoire. Three approaches were used to assess repertoire richness: RTK rarefaction, the Chao1 estimator, and Recon v2.1 estimates of unobserved clonotypes. Generation probabilities for all TCRbeta clonotypes obtained by the gDNA method from a handful of donors were computed using OLGA. TCRdb carries this immuneACCESS record with in-frame sequences only. Its versions omit some clonotypes, under half of them owing to an unresolved V gene in the studies checked, with the rest unexplained. D and trimming come from the DNA, and the V and J calls and clone size come from that table. The sample table records some 2.1 million clones; 90% to 95% of these occur just once. 1.5% to 2% of the sample rests with the top ten.

CDR1 and CDR2 were assigned from the germline V gene (reference sequence) as MNHEY and SMNVEV. The CDR3 contains 15 residues, cysteine and phenylalanine counted. Of the read, only the CDR3 DNA is kept; its 45 bases are in frame from base 1. V is pruned by 7 bases and J by 4 bases, leaving 7 bases of the junction without a gene match. A word on this clone: Its specific antigen is unknown. No qualities accompany the bases; no much larger clone lies one base away.

The rearrangement joined TRBV27 to TRBJ2-1, and TRBD1 aligns with 10 junction nucleotides. The TCR was taken from a man aged 18 to 30 in good health. Some clones in this sample may be carry-over from other donors' samples. The sample was naive CD8+ T cells from PBMCs. Sample cell subset or site, as interpreted from the label and publication: CD45RA+CCR7+. The nucleotide sequence reads TGTGCCAGCACCTCACGGGACAGGGGATACAATGAGCAGTTCTTC. This translates into CASTSRDRGYNEQFF.